This entry concerns a single TCR beta chain. What it binds is unknown. This sample is drawn from a study of blood T cells in healthy people across ages. Study outcomes and limitations: As age increased, TCR beta diversity per million T cells fell in a roughly linear fashion. Naive T cell percentage showed a strong correlation with TCR beta diversity.

The authors ran a second PCR of 7 to 11 cycles using a sample-barcoded 5' primer and a J-beta primer mix. The authors tagged each cDNA molecule using a template-switch adaptor with 12 random nucleotides. No fewer than 3 million CDR3-containing paired-end reads came from each sample. Each CDR3 protein gets one entry after TCRdb re-called the 5' RACE reads with MiXCR. The table lists around 940,000 distinct CDR3 sequences, just over 50% of them singletons, with 20% to 25% in the top ten. The CDR3 covers 16 residues. V shed 6 bases and J 1 base; nucleotides not matched to a gene: 7. The germline CDR1 and CDR2 sequences are LGHNA and YNFKEQ.

Sequencing was done on a sample of blood. The chain uses TRBV4-2 and TRBJ2-3, with TRBD2 matching over 10 bases. The TCR was taken from a woman aged 55 to 70 in good health. The DNA of the CDR3 is TGTGCCAGCAGTCGCAGCGGGAGGGATGGCACAGATACGCAGTATTTT. This translates into CASSRSGRDGTDTQYF.